The present entry profiles one T cell receptor beta chain with its context. Per the original methods: Estimates of nucleated cell counts were drawn from the amplification of reference gene primers. Some clones are missing from TCRdb's copy, which holds only in-frame ones; the method was immunoSEQ multiplex PCR. The V and J calls and the clone size are those of that table, but D and trimming were determined from the DNA. The table lists 90,000 to 150,000 clones, 85% to 90% of them singletons. The data are from a study of blood T cell repertoires in COVID-19. Study information: COVID-19 samples from acute and convalescent phases originated in the United States, Italy and Spain. From T cells, B-cell-depleted T cells, or PBMCs came the material, which was cDNA or gDNA.

Between the trimmed V and J ends, which lost 1 base and 2 bases, there was a span of 7 bases. Germline assignment: CDR1 LNHDA and CDR2 SQIVND (reference sequence). This CDR3 has 14 amino acids. The TCR was taken from a man older than 75 with acute or convalescent COVID-19. The rearrangement links TRBV19 to TRBJ2-3; D is possibly TRBD1 (5 bases). Specimen: peripheral blood. The CDR3 DNA reads TGTGCCAGTAGTATAGTGACAGACACAGATACGCAGTATTTT. Translation gives CASSIVTDTDTQYF.